Following are 2 T cell receptor beta chains from one sample sequenced in a study of cytomegalovirus exposure and HLA in healthy donors. PCR amplification relied on 60 Vbeta primers (plus 13 Jbeta primers). The method was immunoSEQ multiplex PCR; TCRdb's version includes in-frame clones alone and lacks a portion of them. In the table there are some 130,000 clones, more than 75% of which are singletons. The sequenced material came from PBMCs. These receptor sequences come from a man between 25 and 39 years old in good health and CMV-seronegative.

The chain combines TRBV6-1 with TRBJ2-7, with a possible D match to TRBD2 (6 bases). This CDR3 has 14 amino acids. Germline assignment: CDR1 MNHNS and CDR2 SASEGT. V gave up 3 bases and J gave up 3 bases, with 12 bases separating them. This chain's CDR3 is CASSESRDFYEQYF. Written as DNA, the CDR3 is TGTGCCAGCAGTGAGAGCCGGGACTTCTACGAGCAGTACTTC.

J is TRBJ2-5 and V is TRBV7-2; no definite D call. The J call may be incorrect, as the DNA end agrees better with TRBJ2-7. CDR1 and CDR2 from the germline V gene are SGHTA and FQGNSA. This CDR3 contains 14 residues. Written as DNA, the CDR3 is TGTGCCAGCAGCGTTCTGAGCGTGGATAACGAGCAGTACTTC. It is translated as CASSVLSVDNEQYF.